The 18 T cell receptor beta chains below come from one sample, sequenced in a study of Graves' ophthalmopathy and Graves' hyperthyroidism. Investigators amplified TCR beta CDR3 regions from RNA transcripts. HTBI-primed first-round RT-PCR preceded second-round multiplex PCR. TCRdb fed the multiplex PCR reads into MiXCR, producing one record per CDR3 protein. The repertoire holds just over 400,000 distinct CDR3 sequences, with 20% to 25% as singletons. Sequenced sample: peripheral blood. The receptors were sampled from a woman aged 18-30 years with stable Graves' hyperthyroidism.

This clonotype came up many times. Here the CDR3 reads CASSPPAGQRETQYF. CDR3 in DNA: TGTGCCAGCTCACCACCAGCAGGGCAGCGAGAGACCCAGTACTTC. The V call is TRBV18, the J call TRBJ2-5; the D gene is possibly TRBD1 (5 bases). V was pared by 0 bases and J by 4 bases, with 12 bases between. Germline V gene data show CDR1 as KGHSH and CDR2 as LQKENI. This CDR3 is 15 amino acids long. The full variable domain, in which reference TRBV18 and TRBJ2-5 provide the parts outside the CDR3, is NAGVMQNPRHLVRRRGQEARLRCSPMKGHSHVYWYRQLPEEGLKFMVYLQKENIIDESGMPKERFSAEFPKEGPSILRIQQVVRGDSAAYFCASSPPAGQRETQYFGPGTRLLVL.

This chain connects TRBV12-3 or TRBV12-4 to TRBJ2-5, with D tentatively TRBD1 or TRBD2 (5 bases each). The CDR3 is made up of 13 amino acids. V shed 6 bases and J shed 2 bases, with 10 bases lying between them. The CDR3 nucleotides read TGTGCCAGCAGCTCCGGGGCTCAAGAGACCCAGTACTTC. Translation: CASSSGAQETQYF.

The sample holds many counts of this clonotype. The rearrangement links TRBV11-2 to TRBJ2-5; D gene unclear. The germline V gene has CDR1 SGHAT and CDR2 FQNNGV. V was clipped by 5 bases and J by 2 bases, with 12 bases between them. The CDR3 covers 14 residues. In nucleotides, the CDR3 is TGTGCCAGCAGCCCAACTCCGGCGCAAGAGACCCAGTACTTC. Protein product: CASSPTPAQETQYF.

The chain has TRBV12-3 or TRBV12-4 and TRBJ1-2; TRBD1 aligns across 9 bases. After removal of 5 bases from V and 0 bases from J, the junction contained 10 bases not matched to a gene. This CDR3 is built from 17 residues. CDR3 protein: CASSGNRGRLSNYGYTF. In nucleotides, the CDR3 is TGTGCCAGCAGTGGGAACAGGGGGCGCTTATCTAACTATGGCTACACCTTC.

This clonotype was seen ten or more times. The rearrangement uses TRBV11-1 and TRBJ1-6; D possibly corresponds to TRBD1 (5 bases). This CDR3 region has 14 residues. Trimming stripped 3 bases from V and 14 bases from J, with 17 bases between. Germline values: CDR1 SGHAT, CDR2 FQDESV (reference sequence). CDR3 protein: CASSFGQGGSALHF. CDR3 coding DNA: TGTGCCAGCAGCTTCGGGCAGGGCGGTTCGGCCCTCCACTTT.

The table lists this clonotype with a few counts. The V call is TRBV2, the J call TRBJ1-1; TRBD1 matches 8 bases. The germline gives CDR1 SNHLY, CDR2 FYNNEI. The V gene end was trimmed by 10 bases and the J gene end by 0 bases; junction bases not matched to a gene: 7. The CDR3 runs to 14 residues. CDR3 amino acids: CATQDRVMNTEAFF. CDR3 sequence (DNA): TGTGCCACCCAGGACAGGGTCATGAACACTGAAGCTTTCTTT.

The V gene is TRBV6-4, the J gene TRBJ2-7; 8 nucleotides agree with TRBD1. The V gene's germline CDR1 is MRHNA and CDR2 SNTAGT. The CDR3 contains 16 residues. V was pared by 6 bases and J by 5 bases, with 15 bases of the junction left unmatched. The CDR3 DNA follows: TGTGCCAGCAGGCGGACAGGGATTTCACCCCTCCACGAGCAGTACTTC. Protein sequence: CASRRTGISPLHEQYF.

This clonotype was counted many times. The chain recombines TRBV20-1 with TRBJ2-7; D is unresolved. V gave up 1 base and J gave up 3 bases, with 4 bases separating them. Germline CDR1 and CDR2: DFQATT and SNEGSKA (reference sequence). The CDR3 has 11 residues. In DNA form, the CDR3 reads TGCAGTGCTAGAGCTGACTACGAGCAGTACTTC. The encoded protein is CSARADYEQYF.

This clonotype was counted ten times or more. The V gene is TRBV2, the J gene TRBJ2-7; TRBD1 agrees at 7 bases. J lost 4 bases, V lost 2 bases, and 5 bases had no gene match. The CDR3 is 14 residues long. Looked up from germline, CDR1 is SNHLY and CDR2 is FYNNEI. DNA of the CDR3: TGTGCCAGCAGTGAATGGGTACAGGGGTACGAGCAGTACTTC. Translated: CASSEWVQGYEQYF.

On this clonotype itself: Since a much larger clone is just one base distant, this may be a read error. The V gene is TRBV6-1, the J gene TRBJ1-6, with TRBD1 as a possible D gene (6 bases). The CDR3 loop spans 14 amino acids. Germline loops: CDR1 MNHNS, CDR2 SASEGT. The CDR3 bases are TGTGCCAGCAGTCGGGACACCCAGAGTTCACACCTCCACTTT. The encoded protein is CASSRDTQSSHLHF.

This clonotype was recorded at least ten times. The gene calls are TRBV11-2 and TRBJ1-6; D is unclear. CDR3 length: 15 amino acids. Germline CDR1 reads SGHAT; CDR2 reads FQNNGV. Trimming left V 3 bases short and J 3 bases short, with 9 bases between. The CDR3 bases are TGTGCCAGCAGCTTGGCCGGAGACTATAATTCACCCCTCCACTTT. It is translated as CASSLAGDYNSPLHF.

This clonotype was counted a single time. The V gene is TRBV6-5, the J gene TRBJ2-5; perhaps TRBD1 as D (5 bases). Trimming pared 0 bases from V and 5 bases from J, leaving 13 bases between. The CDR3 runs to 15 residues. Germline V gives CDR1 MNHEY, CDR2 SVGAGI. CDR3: CASSYSGQGPETQYF. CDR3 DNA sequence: TGTGCCAGCAGTTACTCAGGTCAGGGTCCGGAGACCCAGTACTTC.

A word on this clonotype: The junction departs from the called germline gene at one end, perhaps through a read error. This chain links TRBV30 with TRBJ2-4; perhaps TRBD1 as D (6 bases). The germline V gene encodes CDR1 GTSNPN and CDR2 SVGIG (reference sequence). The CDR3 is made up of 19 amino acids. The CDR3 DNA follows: TGTGCCTGGACAACCATACGGGACACCAGGCCCCTGGCCAAAAACATTAAGTACTTC. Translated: CAWTTIRDTRPLAKNIKYF.

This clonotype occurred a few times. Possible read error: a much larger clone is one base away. CDR3 sequence: CASRLAGKSIQYF. The CDR3 DNA reads as TGTGCCAGCAGACTAGCGGGGAAAAGCATTCAGTACTTC. The V gene is TRBV28, the J gene TRBJ2-4, with 10 bases aligning to TRBD2. There are 13 residues in the CDR3. Germline CDR1 MDHEN, CDR2 SYDVKM.

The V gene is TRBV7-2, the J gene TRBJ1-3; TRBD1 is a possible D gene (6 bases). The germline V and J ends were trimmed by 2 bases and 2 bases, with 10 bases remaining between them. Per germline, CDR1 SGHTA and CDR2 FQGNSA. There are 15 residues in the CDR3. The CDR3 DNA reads TGTGCCAGCAGCTTACGGAGGGGGGCTGGAAACACCATATATTTT. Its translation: CASSLRRGAGNTIYF.

CDR3 DNA sequence: TGTGCCACCAGCTCCGGGACTAGCGGCTTCTACGAGCAGTACTTC. This codes for CATSSGTSGFYEQYF. V gene TRBV24-1 combines with J gene TRBJ2-7; 11 bases map to TRBD2. This CDR3 has 15 residues. Trimming removed 7 bases from V and 3 bases from J; junction bases left unmatched: 7. Germline-derived CDR1 and CDR2 are KGHDR and SFDVKD.

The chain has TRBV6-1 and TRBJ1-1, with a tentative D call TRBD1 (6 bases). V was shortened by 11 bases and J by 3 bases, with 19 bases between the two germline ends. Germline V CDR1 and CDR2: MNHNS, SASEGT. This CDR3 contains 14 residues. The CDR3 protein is CASMGAAWDTEAFF. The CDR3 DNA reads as TGTGCCTCCATGGGGGCAGCCTGGGACACTGAAGCTTTCTTT.

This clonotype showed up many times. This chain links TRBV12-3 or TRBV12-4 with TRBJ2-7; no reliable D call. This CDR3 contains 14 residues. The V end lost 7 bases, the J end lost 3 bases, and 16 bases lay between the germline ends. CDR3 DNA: TGTGCCAGCACCCCTGGGGAATTGGGCTACGAGCAGTACTTC. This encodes CASTPGELGYEQYF.